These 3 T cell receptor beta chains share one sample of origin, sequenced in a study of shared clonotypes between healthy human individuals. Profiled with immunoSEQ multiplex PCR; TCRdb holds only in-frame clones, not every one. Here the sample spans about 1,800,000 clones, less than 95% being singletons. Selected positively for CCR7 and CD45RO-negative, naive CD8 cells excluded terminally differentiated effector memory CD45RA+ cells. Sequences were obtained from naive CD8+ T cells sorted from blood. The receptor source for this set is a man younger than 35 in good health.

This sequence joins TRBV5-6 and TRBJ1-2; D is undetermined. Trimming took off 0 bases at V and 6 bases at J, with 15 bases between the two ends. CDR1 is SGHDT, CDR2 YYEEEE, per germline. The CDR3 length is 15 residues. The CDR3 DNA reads TGTGCCAGCAGCTTGGAGGAGGATTGGTACGATGGCTACACCTTC. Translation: CASSLEEDWYDGYTF. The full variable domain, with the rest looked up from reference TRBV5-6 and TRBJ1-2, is DAGVTQSPTHLIKTRGQQVTLRCSPKSGHDTVSWYQQALGQGPQFIFQYYEEEERQRGNFPDRFSGHQFPNYSSELNVNALLLGDSALYLCASSLEEDWYDGYTFGSGTRLTVV.

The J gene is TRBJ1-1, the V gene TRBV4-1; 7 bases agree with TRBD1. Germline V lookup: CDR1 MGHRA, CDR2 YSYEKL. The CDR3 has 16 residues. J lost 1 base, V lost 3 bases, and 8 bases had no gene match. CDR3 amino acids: CASSHAGQRWNTEAFF. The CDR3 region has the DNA TGCGCCAGCAGCCACGCGGGACAGAGGTGGAACACTGAAGCTTTCTTT.

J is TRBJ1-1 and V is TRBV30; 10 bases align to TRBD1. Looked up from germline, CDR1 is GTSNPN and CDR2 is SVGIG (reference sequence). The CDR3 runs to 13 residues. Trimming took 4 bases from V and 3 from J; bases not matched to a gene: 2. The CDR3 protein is CAWTDRGHTEAFF. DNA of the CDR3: TGTGCCTGGACCGACAGGGGGCACACTGAAGCTTTCTTT.